These 25 T cell receptor beta chains share one sample of origin, sequenced in a study of blood T cell repertoires in COVID-19. Assay used: immunoSEQ multiplex PCR; TCRdb lists only in-frame clones, some missing. The table has around 100,000 clones, 80% to 90% seen once. The specimen was peripheral blood. The receptors here all came from a human donor in a cohort sampled during active COVID-19.

The rearrangement uses TRBV7-3 and TRBJ2-3, with 8 bases identical to TRBD1. The V gene's germline CDR1 is SGHTA and CDR2 FQGTGA. V lost 6 bases, J lost 1 base, and 3 bases stayed unmatched. The CDR3 spans 14 residues. CDR3 sequence reads: CASRLDRGTDTQYF. CDR3 bases: TGTGCCAGCAGATTGGACAGGGGCACAGATACGCAGTATTTT.

V gene TRBV3-1 (or the pseudogene TRBV3-2) combines with J gene TRBJ2-5; possible D gene TRBD1, 5 bases. CDR1 and CDR2 from the germline V gene are LGHDT and YNNKEL (reference sequence). This CDR3 comprises 15 residues. V was shortened by 2 bases and J by 6 bases, with 16 bases between the two germline ends. CDR3 region: CASSQPTRMGQTQYF. The CDR3 region has the DNA TGTGCCAGCAGCCAACCGACACGGATGGGGCAGACCCAGTACTTC.

The chain combines TRBV20-1 with TRBJ2-5, with a tentative D call TRBD1 (6 bases). This CDR3 has 11 amino acids. Trimming pared 6 bases from V and 5 bases from J, leaving 10 bases between. Germline values: CDR1 DFQATT, CDR2 SNEGSKA (reference sequence). Here the CDR3 DNA reads TGCAGTGCAGTCAGGGGTGAGACCCAGTACTTC. Amino acids: CSAVRGETQYF.

A note on this clone: The identical CDR3 is also encoded by other nucleotide sequences in the sample. The chain links TRBV2 to TRBJ1-5; D possibly corresponds to TRBD1 (5 bases). Trimming cost V 3 bases and J 4 bases, with 10 bases left between them. Per the germline V gene, CDR1 is SNHLY and CDR2 is FYNNEI. This CDR3 spans 14 amino acids. The CDR3 spells CASSEGGSNQPQHF. As DNA, the CDR3 is TGTGCCAGCAGTGAGGGGGGGTCGAATCAGCCCCAGCATTTT.

The CDR3 loop reads CASTSGQGFNSYNEQFF. CDR3 DNA sequence: TGTGCCAGCACCTCGGGGCAGGGGTTCAACTCCTACAATGAGCAGTTCTTC. This rearrangement joins TRBV5-8 to TRBJ2-1, with D maybe TRBD1 (6 bases). V lost 6 bases, J lost 0 bases, and 19 bases lay in between. Germline CDR1 reads SGHTS; CDR2 reads YDEGEE. The CDR3 is made up of 17 amino acids.

V usage is TRBV3-1 (or the pseudogene TRBV3-2) and J usage is TRBJ1-2; D gene unclear. CDR3 length: 15 amino acids. CDR1 is LGHDT and CDR2 is YNNKEL in the germline V gene (reference sequence). The germline V and J ends were trimmed by 1 base and 6 bases, with 15 bases remaining between them. CDR3 bases: TGTGCCAGCAGCCAAGCCCTAAGCGGGTTTCATGGCTACACCTTC. This gives the protein CASSQALSGFHGYTF.

The gene calls are TRBV15 and TRBJ2-1; 8 nucleotides align to TRBD2. The J segment lost 6 bases and the V segment lost 6 bases, leaving 10 bases of the junction unmatched. The CDR3 loop spans 15 amino acids. Looked up from germline, CDR1 is LNHNV and CDR2 is YYDKDF (reference sequence). CDR3 bases: TGTGCCACCAGGAAAACGGGGGGGCATGGCAATGAGCAGTTCTTC. It encodes CATRKTGGHGNEQFF.

This chain links TRBV27 with TRBJ2-4; 13 positions match TRBD2. The junction had 2 bases not matched to a gene; V was cut back by 2 bases and J by 1 base. Per the germline V gene, CDR1 is MNHEY and CDR2 is SMNVEV (reference sequence). This CDR3 has 17 amino acids. In DNA form, the CDR3 reads TGTGCCAGCAGTTTAATGGGACTAGCGGGGGCCAAAAACATTCAGTACTTC. Its translation is CASSLMGLAGAKNIQYF.

The rearrangement joins TRBV7-2 to TRBJ2-5; 13 nucleotides line up with TRBD2. Germline CDR1 is SGHTA and CDR2 is FQGNSA. CDR3 length: 16 amino acids. V shed 3 bases, J shed 5 bases, and the junction held 6 bases outside the gene matches. CDR3 in amino acids: CASSFGLAGEWETQYF. Written as DNA, the CDR3 is TGTGCCAGCAGCTTCGGACTAGCGGGAGAGTGGGAGACCCAGTACTTC.

The rearrangement joins TRBV6-5 to TRBJ1-1, with a possible D match to TRBD1 (6 bases). Germline CDR1 MNHEY, CDR2 SVGAGI. The CDR3 is 14 amino acids. Trimming took 2 bases from V and 5 from J, leaving 12 bases between them. CDR3 DNA: TGTGCCAGCAGTTACACAACCAGGGGAACTGAAGCTTTCTTT. Its translation is CASSYTTRGTEAFF.

The V call is TRBV7-8, the J call TRBJ2-2; 8 bases fit TRBD2. The V gene end was trimmed by 3 bases and the J gene end by 0 bases; junction bases not matched to a gene: 3. The CDR3 is made up of 16 amino acids. Germline V gives CDR1 SGHVS, CDR2 FQNEAQ. The CDR3 here is CASSFSGGPNTGELFF. CDR3 bases: TGTGCCAGCAGCTTTTCGGGGGGGCCGAACACCGGGGAGCTGTTTTTT.

The chain uses TRBV29-1 and TRBJ2-5, with D possibly matching TRBD2 (5 bases). CDR1 is SQVTM, CDR2 ANQGSEA, per germline. The CDR3 has 12 residues. Between the trimmed V and J ends, which lost 7 bases and 1 base, there was a span of 10 bases. The CDR3 DNA sequence: TGCAGCGGACGACGGGGCCAAGAGACCCAGTACTTC. Amino acid sequence: CSGRRGQETQYF.

The V call is TRBV18, the J call TRBJ2-7; tentative D call: TRBD1 (5 bases). The length of the CDR3 is 13 residues. Between the trimmed V and J ends, which lost 3 bases and 2 bases, there was a span of 8 bases. CDR1 is KGHSH and CDR2 is LQKENI in the germline V gene. In nucleotides, the CDR3 is TGTGCCAGCTCACCGACAGTGCCCTACGAGCAGTACTTC. Translated: CASSPTVPYEQYF.

V gene TRBV5-1 combines with J gene TRBJ2-4; D is uncertain. The V end was cut by 0 bases, the J end by 3 bases, with 10 bases between. Germline V gene sequence: CDR1 SGHRS, CDR2 YFSETQ. The CDR3 totals 15 residues. The CDR3 here is CASSLDYLSKNIQYF. The CDR3 DNA is TGCGCCAGCAGCTTGGACTACCTTAGCAAAAACATTCAGTACTTC.

The chain combines TRBV5-4 with TRBJ2-3; possible D gene TRBD2, 6 bases. Germline values: CDR1 SGHNT, CDR2 YYREEE (reference sequence). This CDR3 has 16 amino acids. Trimming cost V 6 bases and J 1 base, with 18 bases left between them. This CDR3 reads CASKNPTGGGTDTQYF. The CDR3 DNA sequence: TGTGCCAGCAAGAACCCAACAGGAGGGGGCACAGATACGCAGTATTTT.

This chain uses TRBV3-1 (or the pseudogene TRBV3-2) with TRBJ2-7; D possibly corresponds to TRBD1 (6 bases). Germline lookup yields CDR1 LGHDT and CDR2 YNNKEL (reference sequence). With 4 bases removed from V and 12 bases from J, the gap between germline ends came to 19 bases. The CDR3 runs 13 residues. In DNA form, the CDR3 reads TGTGCCAGCAGCCCCAAGGGGGAGCCGCCTCTGTACTTC. This translates into CASSPKGEPPLYF.

This clone was detected once. V gene TRBV19 combines with J gene TRBJ1-4; 8 bases agree with TRBD1. After removal of 5 bases from V and 8 bases from J, the junction contained 10 bases not matched to a gene. Germline CDR1 LNHDA, CDR2 SQIVND (reference sequence). CDR3 size: 15 residues. The CDR3 spells CASSLGRQGREKLFF. CDR3 bases: TGTGCCAGTAGTTTGGGCCGACAGGGGAGAGAAAAACTGTTTTTT.

This clone has just one count. This chain joins TRBV7-3 and TRBJ2-2; TRBD1 is a possible D gene (5 bases). Germline loops: CDR1 SGHTA, CDR2 FQGTGA. Trimming took 2 bases from V and 3 from J, leaving 10 bases between them. CDR3 length equals 15 residues. The CDR3 loop reads CASSLGRRDTGELFF. The CDR3 nucleotides read TGTGCCAGCAGCTTAGGTCGCAGGGACACCGGGGAGCTGTTTTTT.

This chain connects TRBV6-5 to TRBJ1-2; D perhaps matches TRBD1 (5 bases). CDR1 is MNHEY, CDR2 SVGAGI, per germline. V lost 6 bases and J lost 7, with 12 bases in between. This CDR3 region has 12 residues. CDR3 nucleotides: TGTGCCAGCAGGGAGGGTGGGGGTGGCTACACCTTC. Its translation is CASREGGGGYTF.

This chain links TRBV7-2 with TRBJ1-4, with TRBD1 identical over 8 bases. There are 15 residues in the CDR3. J was trimmed by 10 bases and V by 1 base; bases with no gene match: 8. Germline-derived CDR1 and CDR2 are SGHTA and FQGNSA. The CDR3 sequence: CASSLGGRGLGKLFF. CDR3 coding DNA: TGTGCCAGCAGCTTAGGGGGCAGGGGGCTGGGAAAACTGTTTTTT.

The rearrangement uses TRBV19 and TRBJ2-2; TRBD2 matches 7 bases. The V gene end was trimmed by 0 bases and the J gene end by 4 bases; junction bases not matched to a gene: 8. The CDR3 totals 17 residues. CDR1 and CDR2 (germline): LNHDA, SQIVND (reference sequence). This CDR3 reads CASSIDGAGGGTGELFF. DNA for the CDR3: TGTGCCAGTAGTATAGATGGTGCGGGCGGGGGCACCGGGGAGCTGTTTTTT.

The chain joins TRBV29-1 to TRBJ1-2; D uncertain. Germline loops: CDR1 SQVTM, CDR2 ANQGSEA. This CDR3 contains 13 residues. The V gene lost 4 bases and the J gene lost 3 bases, with 12 bases spanning the gap. The CDR3 loop reads CSVVGGMDYGYTF. Written as DNA, the CDR3 is TGCAGCGTTGTTGGAGGGATGGACTATGGCTACACCTTC. The full variable domain, its missing parts supplied by reference TRBV29-1 and TRBJ1-2, is SAVISQKPSRDICQRGTSLTIQCQVDSQVTMMFWYRQQPGQSLTLIATANQGSEATYESGFVIDKFPISRPNLTFSTLTVSNMSPEDSSIYLCSVVGGMDYGYTFGSGTRLTVV.

The chain joins TRBV4-1 to TRBJ1-2, with unresolved D. V was trimmed by 2 bases and J by 0 bases, leaving 10 bases between them. The germline gives CDR1 MGHRA, CDR2 YSYEKL. This CDR3 region has 15 residues. The DNA of the CDR3 is TGCGCCAGCAGCCAAACGGTCGGTGCTAACTATGGCTACACCTTC. Its translation is CASSQTVGANYGYTF.

Only one count was recorded for this clone. This rearrangement joins TRBV27 to TRBJ2-1, with 12 bases aligning to TRBD2. This CDR3 is 17 amino acids long. V shed 6 bases, J shed 5 bases, and the junction held 11 bases outside the gene matches. Germline V lookup: CDR1 MNHEY, CDR2 SMNVEV (reference sequence). CDR3 nucleotides: TGTGCCAGCAGACTTTTACCTAGCGGGAGGGTCGACAATGAGCAGTTCTTC. As protein: CASRLLPSGRVDNEQFF.

The CDR3 sequence is CATSRDPGGGGAFF. CDR3 bases: TGTGCCACCAGCAGAGATCCCGGGGGTGGGGGAGCTTTCTTT. The chain employs TRBV15 and TRBJ1-1; TRBD1 might be the D (5 bases). CDR3 length: 14 amino acids. Germline V lookup: CDR1 LNHNV, CDR2 YYDKDF (reference sequence). The V gene lost 0 bases and the J gene lost 10 bases, with 15 bases spanning the gap.